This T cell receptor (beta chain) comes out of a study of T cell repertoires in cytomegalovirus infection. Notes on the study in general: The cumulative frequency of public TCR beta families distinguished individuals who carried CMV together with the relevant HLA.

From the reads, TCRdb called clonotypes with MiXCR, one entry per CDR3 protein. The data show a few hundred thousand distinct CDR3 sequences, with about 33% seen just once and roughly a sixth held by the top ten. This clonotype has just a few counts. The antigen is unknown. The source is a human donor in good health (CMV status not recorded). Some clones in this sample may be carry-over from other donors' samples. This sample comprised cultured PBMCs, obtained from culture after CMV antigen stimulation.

The CDR3 region is CASSPDLTIAGQFF. In nucleotides, the CDR3 is TGCGCCAGCAGCCCGGACCTAACCATTGCTGGGCAGTTCTTC. The chain recombines TRBV4-3 with TRBJ2-1; the D is unclear. The CDR3 is made up of 14 amino acids. Per germline, CDR1 LGHNA and CDR2 YSLEER. V was pared by 4 bases and J by 12 bases, with 19 bases between.